Following are 13 T cell receptor beta chains from one sample sequenced in a study of blood T cell repertoires in COVID-19. This table comes from immunoSEQ multiplex PCR, and its TCRdb copy is limited to in-frame clones, with some not included. This sample has over 100,000 clones, with more than 85% found just once. The sample taken for sequencing was peripheral blood. These receptors all stem from a man between 60 and 75 years old with COVID-19, enrolled during active disease.

The chain has TRBV15 and TRBJ2-5; D is uncertain. Trimming took 4 bases from V and 1 from J, leaving 4 bases between them. CDR3 length: 12 amino acids. Looked up from germline, CDR1 is LNHNV and CDR2 is YYDKDF (reference sequence). The CDR3 DNA follows: TGTGCCACCAGCAAGAGCCAAGAGACCCAGTACTTC. Its translation is CATSKSQETQYF.

The chain carries TRBV5-1 and TRBJ1-2; weak D call: TRBD1 (6 bases). CDR3 length: 13 amino acids. V lost 5 bases and J lost 9, with 17 bases in between. Germline V gene lookup returns CDR1 SGHRS and CDR2 YFSETQ. The CDR3 DNA reads TGCGCCAGCAGAGTCGGGGGGGCAATTCGCTACACCTTC. Its protein product is CASRVGGAIRYTF.

The genes are TRBV6-5 and TRBJ2-7, with 8 positions matching TRBD1. Germline CDR1 is MNHEY and CDR2 is SVGAGI. The CDR3 runs to 14 residues. After removal of 2 bases from V and 4 bases from J, the junction contained 4 bases not matched to a gene. CDR3 protein: CASSYGTGGYEQYF. CDR3 in DNA: TGTGCCAGCAGTTACGGGACAGGAGGGTACGAGCAGTACTTC.

The gene calls are TRBV15 and TRBJ1-1; 7 bases are shared with TRBD1. The CDR3 loop spans 15 amino acids. V lost 3 bases to trimming and J lost 8 bases; unmatched junction nucleotides: 12. Germline assignment: CDR1 LNHNV and CDR2 YYDKDF (reference sequence). This chain's CDR3 is CATSSVRGSLIEAFF. The DNA of the CDR3 is TGTGCCACCAGCAGTGTCAGGGGGAGTTTAATAGAAGCTTTCTTT.

DNA of the CDR3: TGTGCCAGCAGCCCGCGCGAGGGGGGGAGTCTCTATGGCTACACCTTC. Protein sequence: CASSPREGGSLYGYTF. The genes are TRBV9 and TRBJ1-2; D may be TRBD1 (6 bases). This CDR3 has 16 residues. The V and J ends lost 4 bases and 4 bases respectively, with 20 bases between them. Germline loops: CDR1 SGDLS, CDR2 YYNGEE.

A single count supports this clone. The chain combines TRBV6-5 with TRBJ2-7; 8 positions match TRBD2. The CDR3 has 13 residues. Germline lookup yields CDR1 MNHEY and CDR2 SVGAGI. After removal of 5 bases from V and 6 bases from J, the junction contained 6 bases not matched to a gene. The CDR3 bases are TGTGCCAGCAGTCTGCGGGGGGCAAGCGAGCAGTACTTC. It is translated as CASSLRGASEQYF.

This clone was seen only a few times. This sequence joins TRBV19 and TRBJ2-4; maybe TRBD1 (5 bases). The germline V and J ends were trimmed by 3 bases and 8 bases, with 17 bases remaining between them. In germline, CDR1 is LNHDA, CDR2 SQIVND (reference sequence). The CDR3 sequence is 15 residues long. The DNA of the CDR3 is TGTGCCAGTAGTATGGTCCTAGGGGCTATGGACATTCAGTACTTC. Translated: CASSMVLGAMDIQYF.

V usage is TRBV27 and J usage is TRBJ1-2, with 7 bases aligning to TRBD1. Germline values: CDR1 MNHEY, CDR2 SMNVEV (reference sequence). The J segment lost 6 bases and the V segment lost 5 bases, leaving 12 bases of the junction unmatched. The CDR3 is 15 amino acids. The CDR3 DNA follows: TGTGCCAGCAGTGATAGACACAGGGGCCACAATGGCTACACCTTC. This translates into CASSDRHRGHNGYTF.

The gene calls are TRBV30 and TRBJ1-3, with TRBD1 as a possible D gene (5 bases). CDR1 GTSNPN and CDR2 SVGIG come from the germline V gene (reference sequence). V shed 3 bases and J shed 2 bases, with 11 bases lying between them. The CDR3 loop spans 14 amino acids. The CDR3 DNA reads TGTGCCTGGAGCCCCCAGGGAACTGGAAACACCATATATTTT. Its translation is CAWSPQGTGNTIYF.

J is TRBJ1-6 and V is TRBV10-3; TRBD1 might be the D (6 bases). Germline CDR1 and CDR2: ENHRY and SYGVKD. The ends were cut back, 8 bases at V and 5 bases at J, with 13 bases in the middle. This CDR3 has 14 amino acids. As DNA, the CDR3 is TGTGCCATCCAGAACACAGGGAATAATTCACCCCTCCACTTT. Translation: CAIQNTGNNSPLHF.

The rearrangement joins TRBV7-9 to TRBJ1-5; maybe TRBD1 (6 bases). This CDR3 has 15 amino acids. The V gene lost 1 base and the J gene lost 3 bases, with 10 bases spanning the gap. Germline V CDR1 and CDR2: SEHNR, FQNEAQ (reference sequence). CDR3 nucleotides: TGTGCCAGCAGCTTAGGCAGGGGCCTCAATCAGCCCCAGCATTTT. This gives the protein CASSLGRGLNQPQHF.

The chain carries TRBV15 and TRBJ1-2, with TRBD1 matching over 7 bases. The V segment lost 1 base and the J segment 8 bases; nucleotides outside the gene matches: 16. Germline V gene sequence: CDR1 LNHNV, CDR2 YYDKDF (reference sequence). The CDR3 totals 17 residues. The chain's CDR3 is CATSRGIVGTAWNGYTF. DNA for the CDR3: TGTGCCACCAGCAGAGGGATCGTGGGGACAGCGTGGAACGGCTACACCTTC.

This chain links TRBV7-3 with TRBJ1-6; D remains ambiguous. The V and J ends lost 5 bases and 7 bases respectively, with 9 bases between them. The CDR3 covers 13 residues. From germline, CDR1 is SGHTA and CDR2 FQGTGA. The CDR3 loop reads CASSQGGNSPLHF. The DNA of the CDR3 is TGTGCCAGCAGCCAAGGAGGGAATTCACCCCTCCACTTT.